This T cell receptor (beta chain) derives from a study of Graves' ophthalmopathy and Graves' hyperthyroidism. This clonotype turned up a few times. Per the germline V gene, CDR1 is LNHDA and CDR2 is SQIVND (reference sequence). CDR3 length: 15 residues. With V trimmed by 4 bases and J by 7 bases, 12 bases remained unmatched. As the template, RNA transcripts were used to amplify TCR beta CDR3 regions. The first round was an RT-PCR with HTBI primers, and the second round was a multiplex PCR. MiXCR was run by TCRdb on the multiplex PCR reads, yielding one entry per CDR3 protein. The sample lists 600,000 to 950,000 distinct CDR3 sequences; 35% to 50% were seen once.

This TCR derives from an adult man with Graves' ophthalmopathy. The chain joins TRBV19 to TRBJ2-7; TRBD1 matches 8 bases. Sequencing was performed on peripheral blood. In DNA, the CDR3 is TGTGCCAGTAGTACCTCAGGGGGCTCTCCTCGTGAGCAGTACTTC. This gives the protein CASSTSGGSPREQYF.